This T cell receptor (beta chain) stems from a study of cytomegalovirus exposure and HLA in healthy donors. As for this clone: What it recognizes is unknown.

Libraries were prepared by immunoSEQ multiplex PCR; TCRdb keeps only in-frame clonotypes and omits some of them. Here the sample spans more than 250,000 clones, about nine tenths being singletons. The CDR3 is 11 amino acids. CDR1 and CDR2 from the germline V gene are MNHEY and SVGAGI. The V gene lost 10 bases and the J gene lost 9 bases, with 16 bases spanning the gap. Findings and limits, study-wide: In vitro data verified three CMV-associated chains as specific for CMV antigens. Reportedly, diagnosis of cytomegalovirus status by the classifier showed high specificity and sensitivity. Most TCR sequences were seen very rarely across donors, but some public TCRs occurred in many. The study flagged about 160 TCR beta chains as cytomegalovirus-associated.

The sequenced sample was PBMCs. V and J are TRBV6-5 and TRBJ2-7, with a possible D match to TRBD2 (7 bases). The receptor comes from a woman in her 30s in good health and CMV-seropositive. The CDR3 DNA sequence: TGTGCCACCGGGCGGGGGCAAGGGCAGTACTTC. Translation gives CATGRGQGQYF.